Sequencing of this TCR beta chain was carried out in a study of cytomegalovirus exposure and HLA in healthy donors. Remarks on this clone: What it recognizes is unknown.

13 Jbeta primers and 60 Vbeta primers were used for the PCR. In the original analysis: The count from a later analysis was tens of millions of unique TCR beta chains, 9.5 million to 13 million of them shared. Method: immunoSEQ multiplex PCR; TCRdb's copy keeps in-frame clones and lacks some. V, J and clone size are taken as reported in that table, and D and trimming were inferred from the DNA itself. The data show some 200,000 clones, roughly 87% seen once. Germline V lookup: CDR1 SGHRS, CDR2 YFSETQ. The length of the CDR3 is 14 residues. Trimming took 6 bases from V and 3 from J, leaving 13 bases between them. Study-wide results and caveats: A classifier reportedly called cytomegalovirus status with high sensitivity and specificity.

The sequencing input was PBMCs. The receptor comes from a girl younger than two in good health and CMV-seronegative. The rearrangement uses TRBV5-1 and TRBJ1-3; D is unresolved. The chain's CDR3 is CASKDEGGGNTIYF. The CDR3, as DNA: TGCGCCAGCAAAGATGAGGGAGGTGGAAACACCATATATTTT.